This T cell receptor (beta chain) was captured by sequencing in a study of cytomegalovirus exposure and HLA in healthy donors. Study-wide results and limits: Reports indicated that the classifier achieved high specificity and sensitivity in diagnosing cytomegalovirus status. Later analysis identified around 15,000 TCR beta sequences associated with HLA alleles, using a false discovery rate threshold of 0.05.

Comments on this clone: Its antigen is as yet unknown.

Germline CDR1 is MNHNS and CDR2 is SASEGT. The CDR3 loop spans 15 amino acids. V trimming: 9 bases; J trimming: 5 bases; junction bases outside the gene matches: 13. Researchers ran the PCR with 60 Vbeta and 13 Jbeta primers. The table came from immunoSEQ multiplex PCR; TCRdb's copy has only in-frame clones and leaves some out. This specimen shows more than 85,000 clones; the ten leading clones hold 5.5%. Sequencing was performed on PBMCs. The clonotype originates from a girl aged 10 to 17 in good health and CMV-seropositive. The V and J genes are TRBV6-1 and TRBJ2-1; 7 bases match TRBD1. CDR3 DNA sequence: TGTGCCAGTAGCAGGGGTGTAGGGGGCGACAATGAGCAGTTCTTC. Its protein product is CASSRGVGGDNEQFF.